Below are 16 T cell receptor beta chains sequenced from a single sample in a study. Each CDR3 protein is one row after TCRdb ran MiXCR on the RT-PCR reads. The sample yields almost 700,000 distinct CDR3 sequences, over 12% seen once. Sequenced sample: memory CD4+ T cells from blood. The receptor source for this set is a female donor in good health, serving as a healthy control.

This clonotype has more than one count but fewer than ten. At one end the junction does not follow the germline gene, possibly because of a read error. The chain recombines TRBV12-3 or TRBV12-4 with TRBJ2-3; 11 bases map to TRBD2. The CDR3 totals 16 residues. For the CDR3, the DNA is TGTGCCAGCAATTTAGCGGGGGGGCGTGTCACAGATACGCAGTATTTT. As protein: CASNLAGGRVTDTQYF.

This rearrangement joins TRBV18 to TRBJ2-1, with a weak D call TRBD1 (5 bases). Trimming removed 0 bases from V and 3 bases from J, with 12 bases in between. The CDR3 has 16 residues. Germline V lookup: CDR1 KGHSH, CDR2 LQKENI. The CDR3 region has the DNA TGTGCCAGCTCACCACCGTCCAGGGCCGACTACAATGAGCAGTTCTTC. The encoded protein is CASSPPSRADYNEQFF.

This clonotype was picked up a small number of times. This chain connects TRBV3-1 to TRBJ2-7; tentative D call: TRBD1 (7 bases). V was pared by 1 base and J by 3 bases, with 19 bases between. The CDR3 has 17 residues. Germline CDR1 and CDR2: LGHDT and YNNKEL (reference sequence). CDR3 loop: CASSQGGGGKVRYEQYF. The DNA of the CDR3 is TGTGCCAGCAGCCAAGGAGGAGGGGGCAAGGTTCGCTACGAGCAGTACTTC.

The chain links TRBV6-6 to TRBJ2-7, with TRBD1 as a possible D gene (5 bases). From germline, CDR1 is MNHNY and CDR2 SVGAGI (reference sequence). The CDR3 length is 11 residues. V was clipped by 8 bases and J by 6 bases, with 11 bases between them. The chain's CDR3 is CASQGATEQYF. In DNA form, the CDR3 reads TGTGCCAGCCAAGGGGCAACCGAGCAGTACTTC.

The rearrangement joins TRBV7-2 to TRBJ2-1; 9 bases match TRBD1. Germline trimming cut 5 bases from V and 8 bases from J; bases unmatched to any gene: 10. The CDR3 is made up of 15 amino acids. Germline CDR1 reads SGHTA; CDR2 reads FQGNSA. CDR3 nucleotides: TGTGCCAGCAGCCTACAGGGGGCGCCTCATCATGAGCAGTTCTTC. It specifies CASSLQGAPHHEQFF.

This clonotype was seen repeatedly, ten times or more. The chain carries TRBV12-3 or TRBV12-4 and TRBJ1-2; D gene unclear. Between the trimmed V and J ends, which lost 2 bases and 5 bases, there was a span of 6 bases. The CDR3 sequence is 12 residues long. CDR3 bases: TGTGCCAGCAGTTTAATGGTGTATGGCTACACCTTC. Its translation is CASSLMVYGYTF.

This clonotype was observed many times. The rearrangement links TRBV20-1 to TRBJ2-1; D unclear. The germline V gene has CDR1 DFQATT and CDR2 SNEGSKA (reference sequence). The CDR3 totals 16 residues. Deletions cut 0 bases from V and 6 bases from J, with 18 bases between. CDR3 loop: CSARDPGMGSFNEQFF. The CDR3 region has the DNA TGCAGTGCTAGAGATCCCGGAATGGGTAGTTTCAATGAGCAGTTCTTC.

V and J are TRBV6-6 and TRBJ2-1; 9 nucleotides match TRBD1. The CDR3 runs to 17 residues. The junction had 7 bases not matched to a gene; V was cut back by 0 bases and J by 4 bases. Germline V gene sequence: CDR1 MNHNY, CDR2 SVGAGI (reference sequence). The CDR3 DNA is TGTGCCAGCAGTTACTCGAGGGGGGGACAGGGTTACAATGAGCAGTTCTTC. This gives the protein CASSYSRGGQGYNEQFF.

The chain is built from TRBV27 and TRBJ1-5; the D gene is possibly TRBD1 (6 bases). Germline-derived CDR1 and CDR2 are MNHEY and SMNVEV (reference sequence). The V end lost 10 bases, the J end lost 2 bases, and 21 bases lay between the germline ends. CDR3 length: 16 amino acids. As DNA, the CDR3 is TGTGCCACCCGGCGGGGGGGGGCTAGAGGCAATCAGCCCCAGCATTTT. Amino acid sequence: CATRRGGARGNQPQHF.

This clonotype showed up many times. In DNA, the CDR3 is TGTGCCAGCACACCGAAGCCCAGCTCCTACGAGCAGTACTTC. Protein: CASTPKPSSYEQYF. The chain carries TRBV6-5 and TRBJ2-7; D not certain. Trimming pared 7 bases from V and 0 bases from J, leaving 13 bases between. The V gene's germline CDR1 is MNHEY and CDR2 SVGAGI. The CDR3 has 14 residues.

The table lists this clonotype with a few counts. The rearrangement links TRBV7-9 to TRBJ2-1; D is perhaps TRBD2 (5 bases). V lost 4 bases, J lost 10 bases, and 14 bases lay in between. Germline CDR1 and CDR2: SEHNR and FQNEAQ (reference sequence). The CDR3 has 13 amino acids. For the CDR3, the DNA is TGTGCCAGCAGCTCCACCGGGGTACAGGAGCAGTTCTTC. Amino acid sequence: CASSSTGVQEQFF.

The V call is TRBV7-2, the J call TRBJ1-2; 11 nucleotides match TRBD1. V shed 5 bases, J shed 3 bases, and the junction held 8 bases outside the gene matches. This CDR3 region has 16 residues. Germline V gene data show CDR1 as SGHTA and CDR2 as FQGNSA. The CDR3 DNA reads as TGTGCCAGCAGCCCCCAGGGGACAGGGGGTTACTATGGCTACACCTTC. Its protein product is CASSPQGTGGYYGYTF.

This clonotype was detected many times. This chain links TRBV7-6 with TRBJ2-1, with 8 bases aligning to TRBD2. The V and J ends lost 5 bases and 8 bases, in that order; junction bases with no gene match: 11. CDR1 and CDR2 (germline): SGHVS, FNYEAQ. The CDR3 covers 15 residues. The CDR3 region is CASSLWAGGRDEQFF. CDR3 bases: TGTGCCAGCAGCCTCTGGGCGGGAGGCAGGGATGAGCAGTTCTTC.

This chain uses TRBV20-1 with TRBJ2-3; 9 bases map to TRBD2. Per the germline V gene, CDR1 is DFQATT and CDR2 is SNEGSKA (reference sequence). The CDR3 runs 14 residues. After removal of 5 bases from V and 6 bases from J, the junction contained 9 bases not matched to a gene. CDR3 DNA sequence: TGCAGTGCTTTCGGACTAGCGCGGAGGGATACGCAGTATTTT. Translation gives CSAFGLARRDTQYF.

This clonotype appeared a few times. V usage is TRBV7-2 and J usage is TRBJ1-2, with D maybe TRBD1 (6 bases). Trimming left V 4 bases short and J 6 bases short, with 15 bases between. The CDR3 has 14 amino acids. Per the germline V gene, CDR1 is SGHTA and CDR2 is FQGNSA. CDR3 in DNA: TGTGCCAGCAGCTCCGCAACAGGGTCCGATGGCTACACCTTC. Translated, it gives CASSSATGSDGYTF.

The J gene is TRBJ1-1, the V gene TRBV6-6; D is uncertain. This CDR3 comprises 13 residues. Germline values: CDR1 MNHNY, CDR2 SVGAGI (reference sequence). The V gene lost 8 bases and the J gene lost 4 bases, with 14 bases spanning the gap. The CDR3 DNA is TGTGCCAGCCTATGGGGATCGGGCACTGAAGCTTTCTTT. Translation: CASLWGSGTEAFF.